This TCR beta chain was identified during a study of cytomegalovirus exposure and HLA in healthy donors. General observations from the study: Upon later analysis, TCR association rates were observed to vary by HLA locus, being highest for DRB1 and lowest for HLA-C. About 87% or about 30% of the time was how often most TCR beta V segments were productive, according to an earlier analysis. A reported reduction in N-insertions relative to the roughly 700-donor mean was seen in an Asian-associated ancestry cluster in a later analysis.

This PCR relied on a set of 60 Vbeta primers and 13 Jbeta primers. Method: immunoSEQ multiplex PCR; TCRdb's copy keeps in-frame clones and lacks some. The data contain about 94,000 clones, over 50% of them singletons. It was healthy bone marrow donors who served as donors. The CDR3 sequence is 13 residues long. The ends were cut back, 7 bases at V and 4 bases at J, with 12 bases in the middle. The V gene's germline CDR1 is SGDLS and CDR2 YYNGEE. Turning to this clone: Its antigen remains unidentified.

Input material: PBMCs. This sequence joins TRBV9 and TRBJ2-1; maybe TRBD2 (5 bases). This TCR came from a man aged 30-40 years in good health and CMV-seronegative. CDR3 DNA sequence: TGTGCCAGCGGTCGGGAAGTTTACAATGAGCAGTTCTTC. This codes for CASGREVYNEQFF.